This entry lists 17 T cell receptor beta chains sequenced from one sample in a study of T cell changes during pregnancy in multiple sclerosis. Here immunoSEQ multiplex PCR was the method, and the copy in TCRdb shows in-frame clones only, minus some. In the table there are under 60,000 clones, 92% of which are singletons. The sample here was CD4+ T cells from peripheral blood mononuclear cells, taken after pregnancy. Receptor source: a female donor with multiple sclerosis, enrolled in a pregnancy study.

The V gene is TRBV28, the J gene TRBJ1-6, with unresolved D. CDR1 and CDR2 (germline): MDHEN, SYDVKM. This CDR3 comprises 14 residues. Trimming stripped 10 bases from V and 7 bases from J, with 17 bases between. The CDR3 loop is CATSQVLLNSPLHF. In nucleotides, the CDR3 is TGTGCCACTTCCCAGGTCCTTCTGAATTCACCCCTCCACTTT.

The chain carries TRBV19 and TRBJ2-7; D uncertain. The CDR3 has 15 amino acids. Germline V gives CDR1 LNHDA, CDR2 SQIVND (reference sequence). The ends were cut back, 3 bases at V and 2 bases at J, with 14 bases in the middle. The CDR3 DNA follows: TGTGCCAGTAGTATTCACGAAAGCCTTCCCTACGAGCAGTACTTC. It specifies CASSIHESLPYEQYF. The full variable domain, with the rest looked up from reference TRBV19 and TRBJ2-7, is DGGITQSPKYLFRKEGQNVTLSCEQNLNHDAMYWYRQDPGQGLRLIYYSQIVNDFQKGDIAEGYSVSREKKESFPLTVTSAQKNPTAFYLCASSIHESLPYEQYFGPGTRLTVT.

J is TRBJ2-7 and V is TRBV6-5, with 7 bases aligning to TRBD2. V lost 5 bases, J lost 1 base, and 8 bases stayed unmatched. The CDR3 is 15 residues long. CDR1 MNHEY and CDR2 SVGAGI come from the germline V gene. CDR3 amino acids: CASSPRLAQSYEQYF. CDR3 nucleotide sequence: TGTGCCAGCAGTCCTCGACTAGCCCAGTCCTACGAGCAGTACTTC.

This chain joins TRBV2 and TRBJ1-1; D not resolved. The ends were cut back, 5 bases at V and 0 bases at J, with 16 bases in the middle. The CDR3 spans 16 residues. Looked up from germline, CDR1 is SNHLY and CDR2 is FYNNEI. Written as DNA, the CDR3 is TGTGCCAGCAGTTTACGGGTGCCGAGCATGAACACTGAAGCTTTCTTT. The encoded protein is CASSLRVPSMNTEAFF.

As DNA, the CDR3 is TGCGCCAGCAGCCAAGATCTTGTCAGGGCAGGGGAGGGAGAGACCCAGTACTTC. Translating it yields CASSQDLVRAGEGETQYF. J is TRBJ2-5 and V is TRBV4-3, with D perhaps matching TRBD2 (7 bases). Per the germline V gene, CDR1 is LGHNA and CDR2 is YSLEER. The CDR3 runs to 18 residues. V was clipped by 0 bases and J by 4 bases, with 21 bases between them.

This clone has just one count. The chain couples TRBV19 to TRBJ1-5, with no clear D. This CDR3 has 13 amino acids. Germline lookup yields CDR1 LNHDA and CDR2 SQIVND (reference sequence). The ends were cut back, 5 bases at V and 3 bases at J, with 8 bases in the middle. DNA of the CDR3: TGTGCCAGTAGTCTGCGGGCCAATCAGCCCCAGCATTTT. This sequence encodes CASSLRANQPQHF.

Only a few counts were recorded for this clone. This chain joins TRBV4-1 and TRBJ1-3; D is unclear. The V gene's germline CDR1 is MGHRA and CDR2 YSYEKL. The germline V and J ends were trimmed by 0 bases and 5 bases, with 14 bases remaining between them. This CDR3 region has 16 residues. The CDR3 DNA follows: TGCGCCAGCAGCCAAGACAATCTTGTAGTCCGAAACACCATATATTTT. It is translated as CASSQDNLVVRNTIYF.

This chain uses TRBV2 with TRBJ1-2; maybe TRBD1 (6 bases). The CDR3 sequence is 14 residues long. Between the trimmed V and J ends, which lost 4 bases and 4 bases, there was a span of 13 bases. Germline V gene data show CDR1 as SNHLY and CDR2 as FYNNEI. CDR3 DNA: TGTGCCAGCAGTGCACGACAGGATGGCTATGGCTACACCTTC. Its translation is CASSARQDGYGYTF.

This clone has only one observation. The V and J genes are TRBV14 and TRBJ1-3, with D perhaps TRBD1 (5 bases). The CDR3 extends over 13 amino acids. Trimming took off 8 bases at V and 3 bases at J, with 11 bases between the two ends. CDR1 and CDR2 (germline): SGHDN, FVKESK. The CDR3 DNA reads as TGTGCCAGCTCCCTGGGGCTTGGAAACACCATATATTTT. Its translation is CASSLGLGNTIYF.

This chain uses TRBV28 with TRBJ2-3; no reliable D call. Germline lookup yields CDR1 MDHEN and CDR2 SYDVKM. The CDR3 consists of 15 residues. V lost 4 bases to trimming and J lost 4 bases, with 15 bases between them. CDR3 region: CASSSASSFADTQYF. The CDR3 DNA follows: TGTGCCAGCAGTTCTGCTAGTAGCTTCGCAGATACGCAGTATTTT. The full variable domain, its missing parts supplied by reference TRBV28 and TRBJ2-3, is DVKVTQSSRYLVKRTGEKVFLECVQDMDHENMFWYRQDPGLGLRLIYFSYDVKMKEKGDIPEGYSVSREKKERFSLILESASTNQTSMYLCASSSASSFADTQYFGPGTRLTVL.

The chain couples TRBV6-5 to TRBJ2-5, with D tentatively TRBD1 (6 bases). The CDR3 runs to 13 residues. V was pared by 7 bases and J by 5 bases, with 14 bases between. Per the germline V gene, CDR1 is MNHEY and CDR2 is SVGAGI. The CDR3 DNA reads as TGTGCCAGCACCAGAACCCAGGGGGAGACCCAGTACTTC. This gives the protein CASTRTQGETQYF.

The table lists this clone with a count of one. The V and J genes are TRBV4-2 and TRBJ2-7; 7 nucleotides line up with TRBD2. The CDR3 is 20 residues long. Germline V gene lookup returns CDR1 LGHNA and CDR2 YNFKEQ. V shed 2 bases, J shed 0 bases, and the junction held 19 bases outside the gene matches. The CDR3 coding sequence is TGTGCCAGCAGCCAATCTATGGCGCGGGGAGGGGCTAGCAGCTCCTACGAGCAGTACTTC. This codes for CASSQSMARGGASSSYEQYF.

This clone showed up just once. The rearrangement links TRBV19 to TRBJ1-5; D is uncertain. This CDR3 spans 13 amino acids. The V gene lost 6 bases and the J gene lost 3 bases, with 9 bases spanning the gap. CDR1 is LNHDA and CDR2 is SQIVND in the germline V gene (reference sequence). The CDR3 protein is CASRPGFNQPQHF. DNA of the CDR3: TGTGCCAGTAGGCCAGGCTTCAATCAGCCCCAGCATTTT.

V is TRBV11-1 and J is TRBJ2-1; 12 bases match TRBD2. V lost 5 bases and J lost 5; bases outside the gene matches: 4. CDR1 and CDR2 from the germline V gene are SGHAT and FQDESV (reference sequence). This CDR3 spans 15 amino acids. The chain's CDR3 is CASSLRTSGNNEQFF. DNA of the CDR3: TGTGCCAGCAGCCTCCGGACTAGCGGGAACAATGAGCAGTTCTTC.

The CDR3 DNA is TGTGCCAGCAGTACGGCCTACGAGCAGTACTTC. Translating it yields CASSTAYEQYF. The chain recombines TRBV6-5 with TRBJ2-7; no firm D call. V gave up 5 bases and J gave up 2 bases, with 4 bases separating them. The CDR3 runs 11 residues. CDR1 and CDR2 (germline): MNHEY, SVGAGI.

The chain combines TRBV6-5 with TRBJ1-1, with 7 bases identical to TRBD1. Germline V gives CDR1 MNHEY, CDR2 SVGAGI. The CDR3 spans 11 residues. V lost 6 bases to trimming and J lost 6 bases; unmatched junction nucleotides: 1. The CDR3 DNA reads TGTGCCAGCAGCGACAGGGCTGAAGCTTTCTTT. It yields the protein CASSDRAEAFF.

The rearrangement joins TRBV25-1 to TRBJ2-7, with D possibly matching TRBD2 (6 bases). The CDR3 totals 13 residues. V shed 3 bases and J shed 3 bases, with 9 bases lying between them. CDR1 MGHDK and CDR2 SYGVNS come from the germline V gene. CDR3 residues: CASSEAGIYEQYF. The CDR3 DNA reads as TGTGCCAGCAGTGAGGCGGGAATCTACGAGCAGTACTTC.